This T cell receptor (beta chain) was documented in a study of cytomegalovirus exposure and HLA in healthy donors. Study in general: Most donors, around 81% of more than 300 genotyped, fell in the Caucasian-associated ancestry cluster.

This CDR3 spans 14 amino acids. The germline gives CDR1 SGHTA, CDR2 FQGTGA. V trimming: 1 base; J trimming: 11 bases; junction bases outside the gene matches: 3. Comment on this clone: Its antigen is unknown.

PCR involved 60 Vbeta and 13 Jbeta primers. Some clones are missing from TCRdb's copy, which holds only in-frame ones; the method was immunoSEQ multiplex PCR. The sample has 150,000 or so clones, around 70% seen once. Study-wide results and caveats: The records held CMV serostatus as the only immune exposure information.

All the people who gave samples were healthy bone marrow donors. At sampling all donors were nominally healthy, likely with unrecorded immune exposures. V is TRBV7-3 and J is TRBJ2-3, with TRBD2 matching 13 bases. The TCR comes from a man younger than 35 in good health and CMV-seropositive. The specimen was PBMCs. CDR3 sequence (DNA): TGTGCCAGCAGCTTAAAACTAGCGGGGGGGATGCAGTATTTT. As protein: CASSLKLAGGMQYF.